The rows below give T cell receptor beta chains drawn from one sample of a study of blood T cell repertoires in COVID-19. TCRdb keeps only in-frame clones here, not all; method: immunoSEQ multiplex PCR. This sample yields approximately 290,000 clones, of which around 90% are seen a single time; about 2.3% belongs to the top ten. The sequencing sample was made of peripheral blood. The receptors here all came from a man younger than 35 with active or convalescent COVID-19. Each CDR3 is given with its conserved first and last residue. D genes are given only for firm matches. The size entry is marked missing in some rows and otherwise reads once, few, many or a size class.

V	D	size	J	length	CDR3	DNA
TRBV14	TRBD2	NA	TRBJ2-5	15	CASSPLAGLEETQYF	TGTGCCAGCAGCCCACTAGCGGGACTGGAGGAGACCCAGTACTTC
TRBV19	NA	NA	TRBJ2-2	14	CASSRGSNTGELFF	TGTGCCAGTAGTCGGGGGTCGAACACCGGGGAGCTGTTTTTT
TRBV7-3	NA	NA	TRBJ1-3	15	CASSPAGGSGNTIYF	TGTGCCAGCAGCCCCGCGGGAGGCTCTGGAAACACCATATATTTT
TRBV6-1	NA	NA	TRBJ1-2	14	CASSERSTEGGYTF	TGTGCCAGCAGTGAAAGGTCTACGGAGGGAGGCTACACCTTC
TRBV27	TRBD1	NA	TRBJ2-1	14	CATKTGGSYNEQFF	TGTGCCACCAAGACAGGGGGCTCTTACAATGAGCAGTTCTTC
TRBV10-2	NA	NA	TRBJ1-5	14	CASSVTGSNQPQHF	TGCGCCAGCAGTGTAACAGGTAGCAATCAGCCCCAGCATTTT
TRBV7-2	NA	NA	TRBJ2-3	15	CASSRGSGGTDTQYF	TGTGCCAGCAGCCGGGGGTCGGGAGGCACAGATACGCAGTATTTT
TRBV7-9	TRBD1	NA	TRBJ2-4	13	CASRRQGEDIQYF	TGTGCCAGCAGGAGACAGGGGGAGGACATTCAGTACTTC
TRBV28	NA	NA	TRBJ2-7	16	CASSLDAGSRVREQYF	TGTGCCAGCAGTTTAGACGCCGGGAGCAGGGTGCGCGAGCAGTACTTC
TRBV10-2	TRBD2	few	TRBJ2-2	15	CASSGAGGSTGELFF	TGCGCCAGCAGTGGAGCGGGGGGGAGCACCGGGGAGCTGTTTTTT
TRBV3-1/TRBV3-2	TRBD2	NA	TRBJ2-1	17	CASSPDLGLAGHNEQFF	TGTGCCAGCAGCCCTGACCTAGGGCTAGCGGGCCACAATGAGCAGTTCTTC
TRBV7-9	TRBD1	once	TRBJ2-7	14	CASSSGQRSYEQYF	TGTGCCAGCAGCTCGGGACAGCGCTCCTACGAGCAGTACTTC
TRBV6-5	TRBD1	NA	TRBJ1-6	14	CASRTGTGGSPLHF	TGTGCCAGCAGAACCGGGACAGGGGGTTCACCCCTCCACTTT
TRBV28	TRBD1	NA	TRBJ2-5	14	CASSKTGLGETQYF	TGTGCCAGCAGTAAGACAGGGTTAGGAGAGACCCAGTACTTC
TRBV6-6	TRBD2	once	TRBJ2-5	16	CASSYRELADQETQYF	TGTGCCAGCAGTTACCGGGAACTAGCGGACCAAGAGACCCAGTACTTC
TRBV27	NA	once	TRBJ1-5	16	CASSFSWGDSNQPQHF	TGTGCCAGCAGTTTCAGTTGGGGGGATAGCAATCAGCCCCAGCATTTT
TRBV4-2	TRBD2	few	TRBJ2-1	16	CASSQVSGRRDNEQFF	TGTGCCAGCAGCCAAGTCAGCGGGAGAAGGGATAATGAGCAGTTCTTC
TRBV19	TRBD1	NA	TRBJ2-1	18	CASSIVVWGTGGSSEQFF	TGTGCCAGTAGTATAGTTGTTTGGGGGACAGGGGGTAGTAGTGAGCAGTTCTTC
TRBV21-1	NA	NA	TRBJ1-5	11	CATDTNQPQHF	TGTGCCACCGACACCAATCAGCCCCAGCATTTT
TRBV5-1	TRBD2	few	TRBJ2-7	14	CASSTGLAGGEQYF	TGCGCCAGCAGCACAGGACTAGCGGGGGGTGAGCAGTACTTC
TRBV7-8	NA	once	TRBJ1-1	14	CASSGGGLNTEAFF	TGTGCCAGCAGCGGGGGAGGGCTGAACACTGAAGCTTTCTTT
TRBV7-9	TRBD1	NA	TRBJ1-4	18	CASSRSSGTGGSDEKLFF	TGTGCCAGCAGCCGATCGTCCGGGACAGGGGGCTCAGATGAAAAACTGTTTTTT
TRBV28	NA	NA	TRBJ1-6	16	CASSLVGGRYNSPLHF	TGTGCCAGCAGTTTAGTAGGCGGGAGATATAATTCACCCCTCCACTTT
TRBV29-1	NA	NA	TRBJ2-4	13	CSVWGGGTDIQYF	TGCAGCGTATGGGGAGGGGGGACCGACATTCAGTACTTC
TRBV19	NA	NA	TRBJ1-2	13	CASSPDMDYGYTF	TGTGCCAGTAGCCCAGATATGGACTATGGCTACACCTTC
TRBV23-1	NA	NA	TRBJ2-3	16	CASSRPNSRSTDTQYF	TGCGCCAGCAGTCGTCCCAATAGCCGGAGCACAGATACGCAGTATTTT
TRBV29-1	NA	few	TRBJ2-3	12	CSVGGLFGMQYF	TGCAGCGTGGGGGGACTCTTTGGGATGCAGTATTTT
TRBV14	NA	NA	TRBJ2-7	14	CASSRRGPTYEQYF	TGTGCCAGCAGTCGCAGGGGACCAACCTACGAGCAGTACTTC
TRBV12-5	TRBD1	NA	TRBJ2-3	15	CASGLDRAHTDTQYF	TGTGCTAGTGGTTTAGACAGGGCTCACACAGATACGCAGTATTTT
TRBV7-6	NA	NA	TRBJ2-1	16	CASSLALAATYNEQFF	TGTGCCAGCAGCTTAGCGTTAGCGGCTACCTACAATGAGCAGTTCTTC
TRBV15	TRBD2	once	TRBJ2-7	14	CATSGTSGRVEQYF	TGTGCCACCAGCGGGACTAGCGGGAGGGTAGAGCAGTACTTC
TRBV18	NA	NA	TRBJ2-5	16	CASSPPLQGSQETQYF	TGTGCCAGCTCACCACCGCTTCAAGGGAGCCAAGAGACCCAGTACTTC
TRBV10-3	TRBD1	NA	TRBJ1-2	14	CAISPQGTSYGYTF	TGTGCCATCAGCCCACAGGGGACCAGCTATGGCTACACCTTC
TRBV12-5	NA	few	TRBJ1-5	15	CASGEDRPGIQPQHF	TGTGCTAGTGGAGAAGACAGGCCGGGTATCCAGCCCCAGCATTTT
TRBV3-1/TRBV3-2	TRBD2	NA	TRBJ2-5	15	CASSRQPGLKETQYF	TGTGCCAGCAGCAGACAACCGGGACTAAAAGAGACCCAGTACTTC
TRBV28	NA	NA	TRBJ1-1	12	CASSLTIERAFF	TGTGCCAGCAGTTTAACTATAGAGAGAGCTTTCTTT
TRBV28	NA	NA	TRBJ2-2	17	CASSLFMAGTHTGELFF	TGTGCCAGCAGTTTATTTATGGCAGGGACTCACACCGGGGAGCTGTTTTTT
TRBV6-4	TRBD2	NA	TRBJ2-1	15	CASSGEAGGPSEQFF	TGTGCCAGCAGTGGTGAAGCGGGAGGGCCCTCTGAGCAGTTCTTC
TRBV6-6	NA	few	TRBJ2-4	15	CASSYSPGASDIQYF	TGTGCCAGCAGTTACTCCCCAGGGGCTTCGGACATTCAGTACTTC
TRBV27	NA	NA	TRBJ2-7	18	CASSLGAVGTGLSYEQYF	TGTGCCAGCAGTTTAGGTGCCGTAGGAACAGGTCTCTCCTACGAGCAGTACTTC
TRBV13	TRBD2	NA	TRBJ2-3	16	CASSGPGLAMGDTQYF	TGTGCCAGCAGCGGTCCGGGACTAGCGATGGGGGATACGCAGTATTTT
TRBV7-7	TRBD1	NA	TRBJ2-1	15	CASSRTGSSYNEQFF	TGTGCCAGCAGCCGGACAGGGAGCTCCTACAATGAGCAGTTCTTC
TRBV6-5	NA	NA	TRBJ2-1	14	CHTLRDPTYNEQFF	TGCCACACTCTCCGGGATCCCACCTACAATGAGCAGTTCTTC